A single sample gave rise to the 6 T cell receptor beta chains below, sequenced in a study of CXCR3-negative and CXCR3-positive naive CD8 T cells. Notes on the study in general: Relative to CXCR3-negative naive cells, CXCR3-positive naive cells had more hydrophobic TRB CDR3s.

These TCRs' antigens remain unknown. Researchers prepared the TRB cDNA libraries using 5' RACE with UMI labels. For each CDR3 protein, TCRdb gives one entry from its re-call of the 5' RACE reads, without DNA. Its table records roughly 130,000 distinct CDR3 sequences. What was sequenced was naive CXCR3+ CD8+ T cells from blood. This sample's subset: CD45RO-CCR7+CD27+CD95- naive CD8+ T cells expressing CXCR3 (TNR3+). The receptors were gathered from a human donor in good health. Some clones in this sample may be carry-over from other donors' samples.

The CDR3 here is CASSLELASGTDTQYF. This chain connects TRBV7-9 to TRBJ2-3. Germline values: CDR1 SEHNR, CDR2 FQNEAQ (reference sequence). The CDR3 is 16 residues long.

This chain uses TRBV7-6 with TRBJ2-7; TCRdb returns TRBD1, unconfirmable since there is no DNA. From germline, CDR1 is SGHVS and CDR2 FNYEAQ. CDR3 length equals 14 residues. CDR3 protein: CASSLGGTTYEQYF.

The chain joins TRBV14 to TRBJ2-7; the TCRdb call, TRBD2, lacks DNA for checking. This CDR3 contains 14 residues. Germline V CDR1 and CDR2: SGHDN, FVKESK. CDR3: CASSQAGWGYEQYF. The full variable domain, its missing parts supplied by reference TRBV14 and TRBJ2-7, is EAGVTQFPSHSVIEKGQTVTLRCDPISGHDNLYWYRRVMGKEIKFLLHFVKESKQDESGMPNNRFLAERTGGTYSTLKVQPAELEDSGVYFCASSQAGWGYEQYFGPGTRLTVT.

This chain links TRBV9 with TRBJ1-2. CDR3 size: 14 residues. Germline lookup yields CDR1 SGDLS and CDR2 YYNGEE. The CDR3: CASSVEQIDYGYTF.

The chain links TRBV20-1 to TRBJ2-5; there is no DNA to check the TCRdb D call of TRBD2. The germline V gene has CDR1 DFQATT and CDR2 SNEGSKA (reference sequence). The length of the CDR3 is 13 residues. The CDR3 region is CSALGGREWTQYF.

The genes are TRBV7-6 and TRBJ1-4; TCRdb lists TRBD1, though no DNA is available to test this call. The CDR3 sequence is 16 residues long. Germline CDR1 and CDR2: SGHVS and FNYEAQ. CDR3 sequence: CASSIRQGRDNEKLFF.